This T cell receptor (beta chain) was recorded in a study of T cells after posttransplantation cyclophosphamide listed by TCRdb under 2016. In terms of the full investigation: Using TRB sequencing, the study followed how the T cell repertoire rebuilt after myeloablative bone marrow transplantation with posttransplantation cyclophosphamide given as GVHD prophylaxis. Antigen receptor sequencing covered samples from approximately 38 PTCy-treated patients and some 15 of their related bone marrow donors. Blood from every one of the approximately 37 PTCy patients who had 1-year posttransplant specimens underwent TRB sequencing. Up to roughly 3 additional blood samples from 2 to 5.2 years after transplant were also TRB-sequenced in 3 patients, as was pretransplant blood from a handful of patients. Because TRA and TRB clonality correlated tightly in 9 samples, later TCR analyses were limited to TRB. Public TRB sequences were searched against a database of over 3,600 sequences associated with responses to pathogens, tumor antigens, self-antigens and alloantigens. Beyond this particular receptor, the publication reports: Across the 45 to 55 patients, TRB clonality was highly associated with recipient CMV seropositivity and CMV reactivation, and diversity with PTCy was similar to that in the CNI/methotrexate controls. The TRB repertoires of T cells infiltrating skin or the GI tract showed only limited overlap with the TRB repertoires found in blood. Donor-recipient similarity was low at 1-2 months but increased during the first year, and donor CD8+ memory clones often dominated later blood repertoires.

TRB sequencing used genomic DNA with the immunoSEQ assay at survey resolution or the hsTCRB kit. On the study's bioinformatics: Initial read processing used immunoSEQ software, and repertoire analyses used the LymphoSeq R package. Clonality was computed as 1 minus normalized Shannon entropy, and a Gini coefficient was also calculated for each TRB dataset. Phenotypes of unsorted samples were inferred by mapping TRB sequences from sorted subsets of the recipient or donor onto unsorted samples of the same recipient. The clones in this table, taken by TCRdb from immuneACCESS, are in-frame only. Not every clone is retained; where verified, under half of the shortfall comes from an unresolved V gene, and the cause of the rest is unknown. Clone size and the V and J calls come from that table; the DNA yielded D and trimming. This sample lists around 20,000 clones; 97% were detected once. The ten largest clones take up 0.1% to 0.15% of the sample.

The CDR3 goes from the cysteine to the phenylalanine over 15 residues. CDR3 DNA is the only sequence kept; it has 45 bases, read in frame from the first base. The germline V gene supplies CDR1 SGHRS and CDR2 YFSETQ. The germline V and J ends show losses of 4 bases and 3 bases respectively, and no gene match explains 8 bases of the junction. In regard to this clone: The clone's antigen remains unknown. The record has no base qualities; no much larger clone is one base away.

To count as naive, T cells had to be viable CD3+CD4+ or CD3+CD8+ cells with a CCR7+CD45RA+CD45RO-CD95-CD27+CD28+ profile. Related bone marrow donors provided peripheral blood samples on the day of marrow donation. Mononuclear cells from peripheral blood and bone marrow were separated by Ficoll-Hypaque density centrifugation and then cryopreserved. Sorting of CD4+ and CD8+ T cells, including naive and memory subsets, was performed by FACS on a FACSAria II. The specimen was naive CD4+ T cells sorted from PBMCs. The TCR comes from a man in his forties or fifties in good health, CMV-negative, and a related stem cell transplant donor. The V gene is TRBV5-1 and the J gene is TRBJ2-7; TRBD1 agrees with 9 junctional bases. The DNA sequence reads TGCGCCAGCAGCCCGGGTGGACAGGGGATCTACGAGCAGTACTTC. Its product reads: CASSPGGQGIYEQYF. Reference TRBV5-1 and TRBJ2-7 genes cover what lies past the CDR3, so the full variable domain is KAGVTQTPRYLIKTRGQQVTLSCSPISGHRSVSWYQQTPGQGLQFLFEYFSETQRNKGNFPGRFSGRQFSNSRSEMNVSTLELGDSALYLCASSPGGQGIYEQYFGPGTRLTVT.